Below, 14 T cell receptor beta chains from the same sample are listed, as sequenced in a study of blood T cell repertoires in COVID-19. This table comes from immunoSEQ multiplex PCR, and its TCRdb copy is limited to in-frame clones, with some not included. The data show 290,000 or so clones, 86% seen once. The source material was PBMCs or T cells enriched from blood (not recorded which). These receptors came from a woman in her late teens or twenties who had recovered from COVID-19.

The chain is built from TRBV27 and TRBJ1-4, with D possibly matching TRBD1 (5 bases). Germline V CDR1 and CDR2: MNHEY, SMNVEV (reference sequence). Trimming left V 0 bases short and J 3 bases short, with 14 bases between. The CDR3 consists of 17 residues. DNA of the CDR3: TGTGCCAGCAGTTTATCCGGGGGAAGGATTCCTAATGAAAAACTGTTTTTT. Protein: CASSLSGGRIPNEKLFF.

This clone was picked up one time. The chain has TRBV5-4 and TRBJ2-3, with TRBD2 identical over 9 bases. The CDR3 has 16 amino acids. J was trimmed by 4 bases and V by 0 bases; bases with no gene match: 6. Germline V lookup: CDR1 SGHNT, CDR2 YYREEE (reference sequence). In DNA, the CDR3 is TGTGCCAGCAGCTTGGAGCTCGCGGGGGGGCCAGATACGCAGTATTTT. Its protein is CASSLELAGGPDTQYF.

The genes are TRBV21-1 and TRBJ1-6; no check of the table's D call, TRBD1, against the DNA was made. TRBV21-1 represents a pseudogene. This CDR3 region has 15 residues. The CDR3: CASSDRTGLDSPLHF. The CDR3 coding sequence is TGTGCCAGCAGCGACCGGACAGGCTTGGATTCACCCCTCCACTTT.

The genes are TRBV6-5 and TRBJ1-2; a weak D match, TRBD1 (5 bases). The CDR3 loop spans 13 amino acids. Germline V gene data show CDR1 as MNHEY and CDR2 as SVGAGI. The ends were cut back, 6 bases at V and 7 bases at J, with 15 bases in the middle. The CDR3 bases are TGTGCCAGCAGGAGGGGAGGTGAAGGTGGCTACACCTTC. Its translation is CASRRGGEGGYTF.

The chain combines TRBV19 with TRBJ1-6; the match to TRBD1 covers 8 bases. Germline CDR1 reads LNHDA; CDR2 reads SQIVND (reference sequence). Germline trimming cut 2 bases from V and 7 bases from J; bases unmatched to any gene: 4. This CDR3 comprises 15 residues. The CDR3 sequence is CASSIRTGRNSPLHF. CDR3 coding DNA: TGTGCCAGTAGTATAAGGACAGGGAGAAATTCACCCCTCCACTTT.

The chain combines TRBV9 with TRBJ2-2, with D tentatively TRBD1 (6 bases). The CDR3 runs to 16 residues. Per the germline V gene, CDR1 is SGDLS and CDR2 is YYNGEE. Deletions cut 4 bases from V and 1 base from J, with 14 bases between. As DNA, the CDR3 is TGTGCCAGCAGCCGTAATGACAGGAGGAACACCGGGGAGCTGTTTTTT. Translated, it gives CASSRNDRRNTGELFF.

This clone was observed once. The rearrangement uses TRBV7-2 and TRBJ1-4, with D tentatively TRBD1 (5 bases). V lost 7 bases to trimming and J lost 6 bases, with 15 bases between them. The CDR3 extends over 14 amino acids. The germline V gene has CDR1 SGHTA and CDR2 FQGNSA. The CDR3 DNA follows: TGTGCCAGCAAGTGGTCAGGGCGGTATGAAAAACTGTTTTTT. Its translation is CASKWSGRYEKLFF.

The rearrangement links TRBV7-8 to TRBJ2-1; 11 bases agree with TRBD2. The junction had 7 bases not matched to a gene; V was cut back by 5 bases and J by 4 bases. Germline V gene data show CDR1 as SGHVS and CDR2 as FQNEAQ. CDR3 length: 16 amino acids. The CDR3 loop reads CASSPVTSGVYNEQFF. For the CDR3, the DNA is TGTGCCAGCAGCCCCGTGACTAGCGGGGTTTACAATGAGCAGTTCTTC.

The chain joins TRBV4-1 to TRBJ1-6; TRBD1 is a possible D gene (6 bases). Germline-derived CDR1 and CDR2 are MGHRA and YSYEKL. The CDR3 contains 16 residues. V was trimmed by 4 bases and J by 4 bases, leaving 14 bases between them. CDR3 loop: CASSLTSQGYNSPLHF. The CDR3 bases are TGCGCCAGCAGCCTAACCTCGCAGGGGTATAATTCACCCCTCCACTTT.

The CDR3 is CAISEQGAEAFF. CDR3 coding DNA: TGTGCCATCAGTGAACAGGGCGCTGAAGCTTTCTTT. The chain joins TRBV10-3 to TRBJ1-1; TRBD1 might be the D (6 bases). CDR1 is ENHRY and CDR2 is SYGVKD in the germline V gene. The length of the CDR3 is 12 residues. V dropped 3 bases and J dropped 6 bases, with 8 bases sitting between them.

The rearrangement uses TRBV28 and TRBJ2-7; D call uncertain. The V and J ends lost 5 bases and 4 bases respectively, with 6 bases between them. CDR1 MDHEN and CDR2 SYDVKM come from the germline V gene. The CDR3 runs to 11 residues. CDR3 protein: CASSPRYEQYF. In nucleotides, the CDR3 is TGTGCCAGCAGTCCCAGATACGAGCAGTACTTC.

This clone came up once. V usage is TRBV7-9 and J usage is TRBJ2-7; 9 positions agree with TRBD2. Germline-derived CDR1 and CDR2 are SEHNR and FQNEAQ (reference sequence). J was trimmed by 6 bases and V by 2 bases; bases with no gene match: 8. The CDR3 runs 15 residues. CDR3 loop: CASSLLASGELEQYF. The CDR3 region has the DNA TGTGCCAGCAGCTTACTCGCTAGCGGGGAACTCGAGCAGTACTTC.

This clone occurred a few times. The CDR3 spells CASSATGGADTEAFF. The CDR3 DNA reads TGTGCCAGCAGCGCCACAGGGGGCGCTGACACTGAAGCTTTCTTT. The gene calls are TRBV7-2 and TRBJ1-1, with 9 bases fitting TRBD1. The ends lost 5 bases at V and 3 bases at J; junction bases unmatched: 7. Per germline, CDR1 SGHTA and CDR2 FQGNSA. The CDR3 loop spans 15 amino acids.

The chain links TRBV11-2 to TRBJ2-1, with 12 bases matching TRBD2. The CDR3 is 19 residues long. Germline CDR1 is SGHAT and CDR2 is FQNNGV. With V trimmed by 5 bases and J by 0 bases, 11 bases remained unmatched. The CDR3 DNA is TGTGCCAGCAGCCCTGTACGGACTAGCGGGGATAGCTCCTACAATGAGCAGTTCTTC. Amino acid sequence: CASSPVRTSGDSSYNEQFF.